The TCR beta chain described here comes from a study of blood T cell repertoires in COVID-19. Overall study: COVID-19 samples collected from the United States, Italy and Spain covered acute and convalescent phases. The analysed material was cDNA or gDNA that came from T cells, B-cell-depleted T cells, or PBMCs.

Per the original methods: Scientists estimated how many nucleated cells there were by amplifying reference gene primers. Method: immunoSEQ multiplex PCR; TCRdb's copy keeps in-frame clones and lacks some. V and J calls and clone size are as listed in that table; D and trimming were resolved from the DNA. The sample lists nearly 200,000 clones, around four fifths occurring once. Seattle researchers signed up patients amid active infection and tracked them longitudinally. Sequences were obtained from peripheral blood. This sequence originates from a man in his 60s with COVID-19, enrolled during active disease.

The CDR3 region is CASSLGQGARGYTF. CDR3 in DNA: TGCGCCAGCAGCTTGGGGCAGGGGGCTAGGGGCTACACCTTC. V is TRBV5-1 and J is TRBJ1-2; 8 bases fit TRBD1. CDR3 size: 14 residues. Germline CDR1 SGHRS, CDR2 YFSETQ. Germline trimming cut 0 bases from V and 8 bases from J; bases unmatched to any gene: 6.